This T cell receptor beta chain was recorded in a study of blood T cell repertoires in COVID-19. J gave up 4 bases and V 5 bases, and 10 bases lay outside the gene matches. The germline V gene has CDR1 LNHDA and CDR2 SQIVND (reference sequence). The CDR3 loop spans 15 amino acids. Original data processing: Estimated nucleated cell counts came from reference gene primer amplification. The method was immunoSEQ multiplex PCR; TCRdb's version includes in-frame clones alone and lacks a portion of them. V, J and clone size are taken as reported in that table, and D and trimming were inferred from the DNA itself. Counted here are 130,000 to 150,000 clones, around four fifths occurring once; the ten biggest clones make up under 3%.

The TCR comes from a woman between 40 and 55 years old with active or convalescent COVID-19. The chain joins TRBV19 to TRBJ1-2; 7 nucleotides agree with TRBD1. The sample comprised peripheral blood. The CDR3 bases are TGTGCCAGTAGTCCCTCCGGGACAGTCACCTATGGCTACACCTTC. Its translation: CASSPSGTVTYGYTF.